The sequence of this T cell receptor (beta chain) was determined in a study of tumor and adjacent non-tumor tissue in lung cancer (dated by TCRdb to 2017 to 2018). Some background on the complete study: Patients with adenocarcinoma (around 13), squamous cell carcinoma (2) and small cell lung cancer (1) were included in the cohort. In total, sequencing yielded over 95 million productive TCRbeta reads, which works out to an average of around 4.2 million reads per sample. For each patient, one tumor sample and one normal lung sample were taken, giving thirty paired specimens that underwent TCRbeta CDR3 sequencing. The 15 enrolled patients, of whom roughly 10 were men and 5 were women, were aged 31 to 76 years and were diagnosed with TNM stage I to III disease. The study compared bulk TCRbeta repertoires between lung tumor tissue and matched distant non-tumor lung tissue from over twelve lung cancer patients. What the research found in general, with its limitations: Neither the sequencing platform nor unique molecular identifiers are named or mentioned anywhere in the methods. Significantly higher TCR diversity was found in younger patients, and higher tumor TCR diversity was associated with shorter overall and disease-free survival. Tumor tissue showed significantly greater TCR diversity (inverse Simpson) than normal lung tissue (approximately 400 vs 170, P = 0.0075, Mann-Whitney U test). Only approximately 14 patients were included in the cohort, and the need for larger samples and more detailed clinical data was noted by the authors. A significantly larger cumulative share of the repertoire was made up by the top 100 clones in normal lung than in tumor tissue. Peripheral blood was not sequenced, so blood TCRbeta repertoires were not examined in the lung cancer patients of the study.

Libraries were prepared through multiplex PCR. Instrument on record: Illumina HiSeq 2500. Following protocols modified from ARM-PCR, the researchers constructed TCRbeta libraries through three rounds of nested PCR with primers (Table S4). Before sequencing, PCR products of 200-500 bp were cut from the gel and purified using the QIAquick gel extraction kit. The paper's data handling went like this. Trimmomatic was used to clean the reads, FLASH merged the cleaned reads into complete CDR3 sequences, and MiTCR assigned the sequences to V(D)J germline segments. Clonal diversity was calculated as the inverse Simpson's index using VDJtools. Productive reads were defined as in-frame sequences without a premature stop codon. TCRdb took the public reads, trimmed them with fastp at Q25, ran MiXCR for clone calling and kept in-frame beta chains. Identical CDR3 protein sequences are pooled into one entry, listed with their most common genes and DNA. TCRdb, not the authors, supplied the V and J calls. Within this sample are 75,000 to 95,000 distinct CDR3 sequences, with 72% of them counted one time only. Around 9.6% of the sample goes to the ten largest clones.

From the germline V gene, CDR1 is SGHNT and CDR2 is YENEEA. The CDR3 spans 14 residues, from the cysteine through the phenylalanine. The kept DNA is CDR3 alone, 42 bases in frame from the first base. As for this clonotype: The antigen this receptor binds is unknown. No base qualities exist here, and no much larger clone lies one base off it.

RNA was isolated from bulk, unsorted tissue, and RNA quality was assessed with a NanoDrop ND-1000 and an Agilent 2100. Donors were newly diagnosed lung cancer patients admitted for thoracic surgery in China between August and November 2014, without prior chemotherapy. Patients with previous radiotherapy or chemotherapy, or with another concurrent cancer, were excluded from the study. Surgical tissue pieces of about 1-2 cm3 were preserved in RNAlater solution and stored at -80 °C until use. The sequence was collected from a woman aged 40 to 50 with non-small cell lung cancer. Sequenced material: lung tumor tissue. The sequence joins TRBV11-3 to TRBJ2-1, with no confident D gene call. The base sequence is TGTACCAACAGCGAAGACGGATTCTACAATGAGCAGTTCTTC. Its coded protein is CTNSEDGFYNEQFF.